The present entry profiles one T cell receptor beta chain with its context. Germline CDR1 is KGHSH and CDR2 is LQKENI. V was pared by 3 bases and J by 3 bases, with 20 bases of the junction left unmatched. CDR3 length equals 19 residues. As processed by the authors: Reference gene primer amplification gave nucleated cell count estimates. Measured with immunoSEQ multiplex PCR; TCRdb has only the in-frame clones, and not every one. That table is the source of V, J and clone size, and D and trimming were worked out from the DNA. The profile shows under 450,000 clones, less than 90% of them singletons. These data are taken from a study of blood T cell repertoires in COVID-19. Study details: Researchers got acute and convalescent COVID-19 samples from the United States, Italy and Spain. PBMCs, B-cell-depleted T cells, or T cells were the source of the cDNA or gDNA that made up the material.

Patients at the Seattle site were enrolled during active infection and followed longitudinally. The sequencing input was peripheral blood. The chain couples TRBV18 to TRBJ2-7, with 7 bases lining up with TRBD1. The TCR was taken from a woman aged 55 to 70 with COVID-19, enrolled during active disease. CDR3 residues: CASSPRSSYRGLENYEQYF. CDR3 sequence (DNA): TGTGCCAGCTCACCTCGGTCAAGTTACAGGGGTCTTGAAAACTACGAGCAGTACTTC.